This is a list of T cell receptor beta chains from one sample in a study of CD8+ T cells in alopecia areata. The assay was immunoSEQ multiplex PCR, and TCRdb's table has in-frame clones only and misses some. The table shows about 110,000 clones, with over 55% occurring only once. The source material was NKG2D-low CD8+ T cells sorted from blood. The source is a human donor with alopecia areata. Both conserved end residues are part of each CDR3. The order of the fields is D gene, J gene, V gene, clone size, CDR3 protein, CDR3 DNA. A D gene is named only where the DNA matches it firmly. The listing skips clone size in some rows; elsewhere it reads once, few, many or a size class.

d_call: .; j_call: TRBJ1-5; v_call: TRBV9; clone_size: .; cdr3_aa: CASSRVGNQPQHF; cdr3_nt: TGTGCCAGCAGTCGAGTTGGGAATCAGCCCCAGCATTTT
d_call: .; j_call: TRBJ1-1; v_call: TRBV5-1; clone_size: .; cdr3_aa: CASSWGRGTEAFF; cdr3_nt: TGCGCCAGCAGTTGGGGAAGGGGCACTGAAGCTTTCTTT
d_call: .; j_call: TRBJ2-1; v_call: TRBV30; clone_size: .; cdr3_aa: CACLSGTSNEQFF; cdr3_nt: TGTGCCTGCCTTTCTGGGACGTCCAATGAGCAGTTCTTC
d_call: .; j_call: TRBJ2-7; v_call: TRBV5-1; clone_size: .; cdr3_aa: CASSFESPEIYEQYF; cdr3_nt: TGCGCCAGCAGCTTCGAGAGTCCAGAAATCTACGAGCAGTACTTC
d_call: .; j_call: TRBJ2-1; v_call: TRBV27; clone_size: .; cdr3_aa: CASSWGRGNEQFF; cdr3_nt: TGTGCCAGCAGTTGGGGCAGGGGAAATGAGCAGTTCTTC
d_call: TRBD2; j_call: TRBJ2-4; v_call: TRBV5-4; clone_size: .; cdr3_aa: CASSPVAGVRAIQYF; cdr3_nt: TGTGCCAGCAGCCCCGTTGCGGGAGTCAGGGCCATTCAGTACTTC
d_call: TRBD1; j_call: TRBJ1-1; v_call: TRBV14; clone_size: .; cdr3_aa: CASSQDSRGATMNTEAFF; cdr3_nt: TGTGCCAGCAGCCAAGATAGCAGGGGGGCAACCATGAACACTGAAGCTTTCTTT
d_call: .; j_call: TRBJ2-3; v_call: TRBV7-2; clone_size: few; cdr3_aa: CASSFTSPSTDTQYF; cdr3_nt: TGTGCCAGCAGCTTCACTAGTCCTAGCACAGATACGCAGTATTTT
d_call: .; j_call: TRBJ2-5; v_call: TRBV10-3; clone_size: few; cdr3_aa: CAIKAGEETQYF; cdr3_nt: TGTGCCATCAAGGCTGGGGAAGAGACCCAGTACTTC
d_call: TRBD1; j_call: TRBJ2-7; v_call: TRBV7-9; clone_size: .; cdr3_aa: CASSLAAAPRDSLYEQYF; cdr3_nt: TGTGCCAGCAGCTTAGCAGCGGCGCCCCGGGACAGCCTCTACGAGCAGTACTTC
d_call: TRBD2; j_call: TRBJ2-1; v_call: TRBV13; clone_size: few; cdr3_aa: CASSSGLAGVNEQFF; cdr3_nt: TGTGCCAGCAGCTCGGGACTAGCGGGAGTAAATGAGCAGTTCTTC
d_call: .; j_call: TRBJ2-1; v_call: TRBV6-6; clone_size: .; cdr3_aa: CASSYGGESNEQFF; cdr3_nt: TGTGCCAGCAGTTACGGGGGAGAGTCCAATGAGCAGTTCTTC
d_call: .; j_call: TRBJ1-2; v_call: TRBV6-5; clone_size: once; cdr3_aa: CASSYDRNGYTF; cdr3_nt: TGTGCCAGCAGTTACGATCGTAATGGCTACACCTTC
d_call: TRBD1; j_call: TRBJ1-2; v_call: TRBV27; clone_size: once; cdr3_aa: CASRLQGSDGYTF; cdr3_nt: TGTGCCAGCAGACTACAGGGGTCAGATGGCTACACCTTC
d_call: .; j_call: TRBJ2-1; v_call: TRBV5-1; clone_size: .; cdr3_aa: CASSLNALNEQFF; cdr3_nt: TGCGCCAGCAGCTTAAATGCCCTCAATGAGCAGTTCTTC
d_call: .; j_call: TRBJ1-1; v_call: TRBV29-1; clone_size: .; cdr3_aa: CSVVGGNTEAFF; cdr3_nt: TGCAGCGTTGTAGGGGGGAACACTGAAGCTTTCTTT
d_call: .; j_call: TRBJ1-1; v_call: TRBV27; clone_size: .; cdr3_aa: CASSFGQGAEAFF; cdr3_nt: TGTGCCAGCAGTTTCGGGCAGGGCGCTGAAGCTTTCTTT
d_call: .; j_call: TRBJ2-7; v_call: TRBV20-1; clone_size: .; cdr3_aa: CTSFRVYEQYF; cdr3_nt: TGCACCTCCTTCCGGGTGTACGAGCAGTACTTC
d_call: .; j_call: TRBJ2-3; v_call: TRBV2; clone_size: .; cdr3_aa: CASSEERNTDTQYF; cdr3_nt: TGTGCCAGCAGTGAAGAGCGGAACACAGATACGCAGTATTTT
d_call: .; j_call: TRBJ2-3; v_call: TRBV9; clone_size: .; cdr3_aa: CASSDTDYRGDTQYF; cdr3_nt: TGTGCCAGCAGCGACACGGACTATCGGGGAGATACGCAGTATTTT
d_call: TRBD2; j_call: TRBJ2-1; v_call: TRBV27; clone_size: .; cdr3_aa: CASSPGGPHNEQFF; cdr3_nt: TGTGCCAGCAGTCCGGGAGGGCCTCACAATGAGCAGTTCTTC
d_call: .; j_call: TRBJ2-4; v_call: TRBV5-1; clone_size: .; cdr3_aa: CASSPPQLGGKNIQYF; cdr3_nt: TGCGCCAGCAGCCCTCCACAGTTGGGAGGCAAAAACATTCAGTACTTC
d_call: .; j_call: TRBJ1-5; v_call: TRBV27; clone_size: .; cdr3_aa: CASSFAGQPQHF; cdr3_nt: TGTGCCAGCAGTTTTGCAGGTCAGCCCCAGCATTTT
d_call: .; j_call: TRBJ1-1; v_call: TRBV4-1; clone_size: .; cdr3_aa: CASSQKDMSRARNTEAFF; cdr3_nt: TGCGCCAGCAGCCAAAAAGACATGTCGAGGGCTCGGAACACTGAAGCTTTCTTT
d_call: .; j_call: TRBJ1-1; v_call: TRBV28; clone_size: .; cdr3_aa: CASIRGNTEAFF; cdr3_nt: TGTGCCAGCATCAGGGGGAACACTGAAGCTTTCTTT
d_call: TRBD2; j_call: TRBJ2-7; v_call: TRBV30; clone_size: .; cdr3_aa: CAWSETGSRGDF; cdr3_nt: TGTGCCTGGAGTGAAACCGGGAGCCGGGGGGACTTC
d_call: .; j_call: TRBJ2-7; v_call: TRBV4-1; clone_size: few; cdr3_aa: CASSQGPGITYEQYF; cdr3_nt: TGCGCCAGCAGCCAGGGCCCCGGGATCACCTACGAGCAGTACTTC
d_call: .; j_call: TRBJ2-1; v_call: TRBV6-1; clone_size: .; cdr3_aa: CASSDPGQSSFSNEQFF; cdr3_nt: TGTGCCAGCAGTGACCCTGGACAGTCTTCCTTTTCCAATGAGCAGTTCTTC
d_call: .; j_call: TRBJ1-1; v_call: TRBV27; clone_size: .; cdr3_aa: CASSPTGNTEAFF; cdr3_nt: TGTGCCAGCAGCCCCACAGGGAACACTGAAGCTTTCTTT
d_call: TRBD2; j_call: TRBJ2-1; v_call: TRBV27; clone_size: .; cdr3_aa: CATRRAGGRNEQFF; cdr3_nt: TGTGCCACCCGTCGAGCGGGAGGTAGGAATGAGCAGTTCTTC
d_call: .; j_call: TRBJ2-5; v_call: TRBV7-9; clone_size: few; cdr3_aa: CASSLVGRTAQETQYF; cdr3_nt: TGTGCCAGCAGCTTAGTAGGGCGGACGGCTCAAGAGACCCAGTACTTC
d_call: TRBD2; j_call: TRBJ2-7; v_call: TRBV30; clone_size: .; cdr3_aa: CAWSAGRTYEQYF; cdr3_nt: TGTGCCTGGAGTGCCGGGAGGACCTACGAGCAGTACTTC
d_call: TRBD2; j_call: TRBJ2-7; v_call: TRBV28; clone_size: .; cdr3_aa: CASSLPVRGSPYEQYF; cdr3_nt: TGTGCCAGCAGTTTACCAGTCCGCGGGAGTCCCTACGAGCAGTACTTC
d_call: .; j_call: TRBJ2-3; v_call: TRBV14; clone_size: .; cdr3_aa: CASSQGVGDTQYF; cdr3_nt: TGTGCCAGCAGCCAAGGTGTGGGAGATACGCAGTATTTT
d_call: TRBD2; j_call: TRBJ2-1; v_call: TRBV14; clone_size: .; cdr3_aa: CASSQYPIGTSGKNEQFF; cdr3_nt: TGTGCCAGCAGCCAATATCCAATAGGGACTAGCGGGAAGAATGAGCAGTTCTTC
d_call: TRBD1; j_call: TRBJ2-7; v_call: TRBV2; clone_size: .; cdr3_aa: CASSEGVGTGTDEQYF; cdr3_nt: TGTGCCAGCAGTGAGGGGGTAGGGACAGGTACCGACGAGCAGTACTTC
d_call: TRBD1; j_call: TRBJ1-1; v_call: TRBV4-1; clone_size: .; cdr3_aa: CASSRGTGGAGAFF; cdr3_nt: TGCGCCAGCAGCCGAGGGACAGGGGGCGCCGGGGCTTTCTTT